This TCR beta chain was documented in a study of shared clonotypes between healthy human individuals. Clones were sequenced by immunoSEQ multiplex PCR, and TCRdb holds only the in-frame ones, with some missing. This table has 1.5 million to 2.5 million clones, less than 95% appearing once. Only CD45RO-negative cells positively selected for CCR7 counted as naive CD8 cells, so terminally differentiated effector memory CD45RA+ cells were excluded. The sample consisted of naive CD8+ T cells sorted from blood. This TCR came from a man aged 18 to 29 in good health.

CDR3 protein: CASSLDLTGKNTEAFF. For the CDR3, the DNA is TGCGCCAGCAGCTTGGACCTCACAGGGAAGAACACTGAAGCTTTCTTT. V and J are TRBV5-1 and TRBJ1-1; D is perhaps TRBD1 (6 bases). V shed 0 bases and J shed 1 base, with 13 bases lying between them. The V gene's germline CDR1 is SGHRS and CDR2 YFSETQ. This CDR3 has 16 residues. The whole variable domain, filled in from reference TRBV5-1 and TRBJ1-1, reads KAGVTQTPRYLIKTRGQQVTLSCSPISGHRSVSWYQQTPGQGLQFLFEYFSETQRNKGNFPGRFSGRQFSNSRSEMNVSTLELGDSALYLCASSLDLTGKNTEAFFGQGTRLTVV.